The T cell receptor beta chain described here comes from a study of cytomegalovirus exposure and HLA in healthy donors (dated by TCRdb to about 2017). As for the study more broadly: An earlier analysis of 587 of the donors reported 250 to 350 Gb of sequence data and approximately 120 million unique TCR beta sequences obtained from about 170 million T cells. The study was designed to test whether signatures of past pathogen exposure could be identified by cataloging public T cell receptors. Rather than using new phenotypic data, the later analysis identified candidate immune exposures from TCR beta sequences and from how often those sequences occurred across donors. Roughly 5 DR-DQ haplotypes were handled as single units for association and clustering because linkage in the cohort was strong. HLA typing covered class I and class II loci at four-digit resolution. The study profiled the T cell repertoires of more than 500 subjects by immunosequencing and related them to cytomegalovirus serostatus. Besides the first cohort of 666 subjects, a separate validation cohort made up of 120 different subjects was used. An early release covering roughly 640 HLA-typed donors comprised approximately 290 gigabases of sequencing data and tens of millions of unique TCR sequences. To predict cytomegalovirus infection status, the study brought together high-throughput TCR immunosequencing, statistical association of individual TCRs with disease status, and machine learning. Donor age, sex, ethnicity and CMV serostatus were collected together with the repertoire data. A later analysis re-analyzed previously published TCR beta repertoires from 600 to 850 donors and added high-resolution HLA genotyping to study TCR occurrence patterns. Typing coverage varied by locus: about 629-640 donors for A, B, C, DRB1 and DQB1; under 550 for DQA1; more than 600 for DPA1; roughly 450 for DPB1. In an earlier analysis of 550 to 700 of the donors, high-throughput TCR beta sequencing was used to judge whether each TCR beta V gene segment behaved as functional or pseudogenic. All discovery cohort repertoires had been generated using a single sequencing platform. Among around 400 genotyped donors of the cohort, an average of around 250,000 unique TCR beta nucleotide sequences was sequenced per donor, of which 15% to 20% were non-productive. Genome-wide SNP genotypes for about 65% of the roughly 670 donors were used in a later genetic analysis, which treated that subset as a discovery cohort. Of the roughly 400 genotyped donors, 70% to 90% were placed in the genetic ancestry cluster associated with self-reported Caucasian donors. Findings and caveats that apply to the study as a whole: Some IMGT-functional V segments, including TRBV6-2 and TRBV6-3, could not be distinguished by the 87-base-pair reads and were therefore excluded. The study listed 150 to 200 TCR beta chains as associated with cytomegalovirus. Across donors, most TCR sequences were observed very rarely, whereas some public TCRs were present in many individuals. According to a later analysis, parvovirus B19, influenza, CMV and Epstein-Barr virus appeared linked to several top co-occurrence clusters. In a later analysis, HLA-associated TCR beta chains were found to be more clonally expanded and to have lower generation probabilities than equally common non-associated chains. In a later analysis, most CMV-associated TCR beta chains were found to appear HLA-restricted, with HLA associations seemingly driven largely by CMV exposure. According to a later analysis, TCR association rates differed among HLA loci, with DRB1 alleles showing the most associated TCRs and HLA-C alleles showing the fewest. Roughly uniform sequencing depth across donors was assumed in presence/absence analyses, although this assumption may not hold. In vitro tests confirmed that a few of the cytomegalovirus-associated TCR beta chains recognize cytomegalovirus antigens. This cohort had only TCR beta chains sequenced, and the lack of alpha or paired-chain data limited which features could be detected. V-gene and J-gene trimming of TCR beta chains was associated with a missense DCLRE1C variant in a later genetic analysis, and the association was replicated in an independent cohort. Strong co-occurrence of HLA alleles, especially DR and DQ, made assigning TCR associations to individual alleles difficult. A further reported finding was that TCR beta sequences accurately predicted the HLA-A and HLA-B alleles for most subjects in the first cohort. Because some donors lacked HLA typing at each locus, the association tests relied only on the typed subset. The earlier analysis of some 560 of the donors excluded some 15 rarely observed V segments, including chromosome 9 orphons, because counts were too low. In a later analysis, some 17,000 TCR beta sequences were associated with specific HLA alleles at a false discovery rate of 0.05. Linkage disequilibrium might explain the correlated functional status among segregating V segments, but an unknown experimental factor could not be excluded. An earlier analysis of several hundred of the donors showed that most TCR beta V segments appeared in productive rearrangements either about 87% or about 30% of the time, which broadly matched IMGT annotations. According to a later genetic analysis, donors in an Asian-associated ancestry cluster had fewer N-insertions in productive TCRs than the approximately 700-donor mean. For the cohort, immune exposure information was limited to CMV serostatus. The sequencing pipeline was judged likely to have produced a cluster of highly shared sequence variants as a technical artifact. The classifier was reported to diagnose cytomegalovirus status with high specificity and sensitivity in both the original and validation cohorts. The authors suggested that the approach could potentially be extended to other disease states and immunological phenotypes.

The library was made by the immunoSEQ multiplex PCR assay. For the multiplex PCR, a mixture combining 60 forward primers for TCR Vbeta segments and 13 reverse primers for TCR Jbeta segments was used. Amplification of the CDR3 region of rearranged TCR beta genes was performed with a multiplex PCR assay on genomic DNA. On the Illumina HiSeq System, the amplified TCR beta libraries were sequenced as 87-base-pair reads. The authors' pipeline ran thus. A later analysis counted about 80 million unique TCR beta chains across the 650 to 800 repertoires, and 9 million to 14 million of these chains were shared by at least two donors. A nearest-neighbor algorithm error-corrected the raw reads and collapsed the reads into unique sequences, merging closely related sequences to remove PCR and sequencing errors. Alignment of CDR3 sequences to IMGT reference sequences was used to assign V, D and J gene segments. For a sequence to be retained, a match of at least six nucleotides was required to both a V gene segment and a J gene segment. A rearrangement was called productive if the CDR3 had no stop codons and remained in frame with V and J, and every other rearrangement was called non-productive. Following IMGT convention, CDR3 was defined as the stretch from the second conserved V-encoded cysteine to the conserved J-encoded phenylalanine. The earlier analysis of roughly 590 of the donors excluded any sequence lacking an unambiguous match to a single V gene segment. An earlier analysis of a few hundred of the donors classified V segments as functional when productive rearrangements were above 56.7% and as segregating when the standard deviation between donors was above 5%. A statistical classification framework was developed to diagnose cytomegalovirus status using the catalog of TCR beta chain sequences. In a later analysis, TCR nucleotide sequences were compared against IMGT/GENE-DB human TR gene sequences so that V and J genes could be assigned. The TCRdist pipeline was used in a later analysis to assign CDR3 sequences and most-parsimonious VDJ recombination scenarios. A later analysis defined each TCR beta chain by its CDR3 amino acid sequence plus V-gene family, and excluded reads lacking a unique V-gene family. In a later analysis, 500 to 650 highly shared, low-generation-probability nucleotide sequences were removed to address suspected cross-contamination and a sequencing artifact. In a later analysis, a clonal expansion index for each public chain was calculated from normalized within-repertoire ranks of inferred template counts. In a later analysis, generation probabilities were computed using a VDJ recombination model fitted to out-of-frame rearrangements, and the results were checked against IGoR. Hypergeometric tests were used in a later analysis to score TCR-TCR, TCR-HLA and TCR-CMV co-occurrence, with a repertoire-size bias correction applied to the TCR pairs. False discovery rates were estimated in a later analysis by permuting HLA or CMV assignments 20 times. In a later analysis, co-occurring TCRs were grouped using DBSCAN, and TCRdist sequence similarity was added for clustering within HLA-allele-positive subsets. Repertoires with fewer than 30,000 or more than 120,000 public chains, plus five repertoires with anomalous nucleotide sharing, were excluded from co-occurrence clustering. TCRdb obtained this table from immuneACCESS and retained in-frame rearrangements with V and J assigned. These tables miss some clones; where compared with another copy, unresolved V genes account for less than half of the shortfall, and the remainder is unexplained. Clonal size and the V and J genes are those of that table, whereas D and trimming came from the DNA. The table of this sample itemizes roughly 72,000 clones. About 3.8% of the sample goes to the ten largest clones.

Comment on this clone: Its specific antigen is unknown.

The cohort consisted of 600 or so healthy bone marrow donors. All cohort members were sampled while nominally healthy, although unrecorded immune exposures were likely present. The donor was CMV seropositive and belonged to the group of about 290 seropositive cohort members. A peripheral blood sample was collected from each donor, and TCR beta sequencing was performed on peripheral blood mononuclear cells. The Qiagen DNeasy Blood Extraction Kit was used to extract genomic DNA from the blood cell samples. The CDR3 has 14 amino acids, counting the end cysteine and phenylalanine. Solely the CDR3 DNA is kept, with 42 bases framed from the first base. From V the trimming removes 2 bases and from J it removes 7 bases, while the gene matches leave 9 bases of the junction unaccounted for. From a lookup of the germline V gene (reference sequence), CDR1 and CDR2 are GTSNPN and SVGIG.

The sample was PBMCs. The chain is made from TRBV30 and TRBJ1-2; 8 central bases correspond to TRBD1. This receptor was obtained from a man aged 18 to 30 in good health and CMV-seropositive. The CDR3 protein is CAWSLRGLHCGYTF. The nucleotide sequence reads TGTGCCTGGAGTCTCAGGGGGCTCCACTGTGGCTACACCTTC.